The clone carrying this T cell receptor (beta chain) was counted a few times. The sample is drawn from a study of blood T cell repertoires in COVID-19. Study overall: Researchers got acute and convalescent COVID-19 samples from the United States, Italy and Spain. PBMCs, B-cell-depleted T cells, or T cells were the source of the cDNA or gDNA that made up the material.

The authors' processing: Amplification with reference gene primers provided the estimates of nucleated cell counts. Clones were read by immunoSEQ multiplex PCR, and TCRdb kept only the in-frame ones, dropping some. The V and J calls and clone size come from that table; D and trimming were worked out from the DNA. The table records approximately 91,000 clones, about 77% of them present only once. Germline assignment: CDR1 LGHNA and CDR2 YSLEER. The CDR3 covers 15 residues. V lost 1 base, J lost 1 base, and 11 bases lay in between. The chain joins TRBV4-3 to TRBJ2-7, with D possibly matching TRBD1 (6 bases). The receptor comes from a woman at least 80 years old with acute or convalescent COVID-19. The sample taken for sequencing was peripheral blood. CDR3 in DNA: TGCGCCAGCAGCCAAGGGGTTACAGGGTCCTACGAGCAGTACTTC. Translation gives CASSQGVTGSYEQYF.